The sequence of this T cell receptor (beta chain) was determined in a study of regulatory T cells. Whole-study findings and limits: Patient repertoires had restricted TRB V-J pairs and skewed V and J usage, most in Tregs. Patient CD8+ T cells trended toward lower Shannon entropy than controls.

All CD3G-deficient patients showed autoimmunity, more severe in two. Patients, 2 to 39 years old, had expanded memory T-cell proportions. Remarks on this clone: Its antigen is as yet unknown.

Germline CDR1 and CDR2: MDHEN and SYDVKM. V was trimmed by 8 bases and J by 1 base, leaving 2 bases between them. This CDR3 comprises 11 residues. Amplification used 52 TRBV primers and 13 TRBJ primers. Profiling relied on immunoSEQ multiplex PCR, and the TCRdb table lists in-frame clones only, not all of them. The data contain 9,000 to 10,000 clones, 84% of them singletons. The rearrangement links TRBV28 to TRBJ2-2; D gene ambiguous. This receptor was obtained from a person under 30 with CD3G deficiency. Sequencing input: CD8+ T cells sorted from blood. CDR3 coding DNA: TGTGCCAGCGGGAACACCGGGGAGCTGTTTTTT. This translates into CASGNTGELFF.